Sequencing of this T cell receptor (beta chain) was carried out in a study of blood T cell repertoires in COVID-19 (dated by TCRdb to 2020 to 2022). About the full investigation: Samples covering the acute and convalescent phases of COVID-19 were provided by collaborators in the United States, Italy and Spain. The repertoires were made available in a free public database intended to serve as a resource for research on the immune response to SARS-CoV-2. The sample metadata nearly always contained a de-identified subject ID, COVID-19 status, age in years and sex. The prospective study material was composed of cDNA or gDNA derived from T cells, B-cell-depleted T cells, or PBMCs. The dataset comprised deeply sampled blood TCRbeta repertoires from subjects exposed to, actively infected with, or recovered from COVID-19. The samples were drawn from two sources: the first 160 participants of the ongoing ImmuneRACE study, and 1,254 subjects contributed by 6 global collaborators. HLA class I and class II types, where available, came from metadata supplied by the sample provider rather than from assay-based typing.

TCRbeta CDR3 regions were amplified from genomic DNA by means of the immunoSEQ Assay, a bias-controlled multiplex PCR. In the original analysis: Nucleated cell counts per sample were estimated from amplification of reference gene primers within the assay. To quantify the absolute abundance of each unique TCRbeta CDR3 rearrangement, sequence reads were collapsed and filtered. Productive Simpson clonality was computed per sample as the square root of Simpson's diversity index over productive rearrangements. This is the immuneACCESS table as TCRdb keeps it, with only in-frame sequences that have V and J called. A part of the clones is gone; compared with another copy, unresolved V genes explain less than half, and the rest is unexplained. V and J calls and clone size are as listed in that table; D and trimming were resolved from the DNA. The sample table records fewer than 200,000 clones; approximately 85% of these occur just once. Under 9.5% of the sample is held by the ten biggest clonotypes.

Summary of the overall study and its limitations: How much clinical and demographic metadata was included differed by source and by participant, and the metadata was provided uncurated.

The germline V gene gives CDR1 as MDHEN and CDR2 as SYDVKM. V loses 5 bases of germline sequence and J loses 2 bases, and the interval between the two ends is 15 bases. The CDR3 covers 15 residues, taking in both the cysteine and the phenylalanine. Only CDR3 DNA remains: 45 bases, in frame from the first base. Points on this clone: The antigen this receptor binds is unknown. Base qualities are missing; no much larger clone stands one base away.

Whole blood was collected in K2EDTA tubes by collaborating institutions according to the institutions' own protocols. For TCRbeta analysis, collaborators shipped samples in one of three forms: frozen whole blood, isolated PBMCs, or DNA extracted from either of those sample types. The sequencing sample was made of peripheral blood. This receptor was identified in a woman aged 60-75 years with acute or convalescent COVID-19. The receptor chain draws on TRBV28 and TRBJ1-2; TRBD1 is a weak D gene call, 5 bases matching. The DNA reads TGTGCCAGCAGTCTCTCAGGGCTCGTGAACTATGGCTACACCTTC. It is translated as CASSLSGLVNYGYTF.